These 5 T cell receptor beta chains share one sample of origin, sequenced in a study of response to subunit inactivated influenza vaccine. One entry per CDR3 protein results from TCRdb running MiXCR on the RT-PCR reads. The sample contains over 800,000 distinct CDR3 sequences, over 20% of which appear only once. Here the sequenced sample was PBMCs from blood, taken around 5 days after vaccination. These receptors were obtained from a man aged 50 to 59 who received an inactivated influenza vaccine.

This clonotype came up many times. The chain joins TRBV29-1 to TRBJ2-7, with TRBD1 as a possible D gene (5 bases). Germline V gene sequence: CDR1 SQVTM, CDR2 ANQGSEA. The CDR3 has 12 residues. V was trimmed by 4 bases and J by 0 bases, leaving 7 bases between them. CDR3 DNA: TGCAGCGTTGTGACAGTCTCCTACGAGCAGTACTTC. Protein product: CSVVTVSYEQYF.

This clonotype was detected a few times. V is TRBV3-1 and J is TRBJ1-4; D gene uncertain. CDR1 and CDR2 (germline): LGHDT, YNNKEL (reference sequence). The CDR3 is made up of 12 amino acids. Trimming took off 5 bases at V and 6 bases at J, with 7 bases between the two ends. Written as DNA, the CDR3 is TGTGCCAGCAGCGGCGGGGATGAAAAACTGTTTTTT. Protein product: CASSGGDEKLFF.

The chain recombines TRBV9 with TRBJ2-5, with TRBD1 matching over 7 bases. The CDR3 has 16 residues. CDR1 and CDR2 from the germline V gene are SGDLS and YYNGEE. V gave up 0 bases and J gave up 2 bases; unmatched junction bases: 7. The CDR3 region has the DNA TGTGCCAGCAGCGTAGGTCCAGGGGGTAGGCAAGAGACCCAGTACTTC. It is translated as CASSVGPGGRQETQYF.

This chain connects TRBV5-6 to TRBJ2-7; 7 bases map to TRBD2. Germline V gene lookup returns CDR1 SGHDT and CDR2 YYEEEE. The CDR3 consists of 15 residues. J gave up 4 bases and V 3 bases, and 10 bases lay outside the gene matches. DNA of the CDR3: TGTGCCAGCAGCTCCGGCCCTAGCGGATTATACGAGCAGTACTTC. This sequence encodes CASSSGPSGLYEQYF.

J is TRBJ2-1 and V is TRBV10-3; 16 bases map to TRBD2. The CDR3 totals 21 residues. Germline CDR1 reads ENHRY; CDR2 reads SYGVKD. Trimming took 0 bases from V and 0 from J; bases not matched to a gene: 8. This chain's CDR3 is CAISESTRGLAGGGSYNEQFF. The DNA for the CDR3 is TGTGCCATCAGTGAGTCGACGAGGGGACTAGCGGGAGGGGGCTCCTACAATGAGCAGTTCTTC.